Listed here are 3 T cell receptor beta chains from one sample, sequenced in a study of blood T cell repertoires in COVID-19. Generated by immunoSEQ multiplex PCR, the TCRdb table keeps only in-frame clones and is missing some. Among 120,000 or so clones listed, over 70% were seen once. Sequencing input: peripheral blood. The receptor source for this set is a woman in her sixties or seventies with acute or convalescent COVID-19.

The chain is built from TRBV11-2 and TRBJ1-1; 9 bases map to TRBD1. CDR1 and CDR2 (germline): SGHAT, FQNNGV. Trimming at V came to 6 bases and at J to 1 base, leaving 0 bases not matched to a gene. The CDR3 is made up of 13 amino acids. The chain's CDR3 is CASRGQGNTEAFF. CDR3 coding DNA: TGTGCCAGCAGGGGACAGGGGAACACTGAAGCTTTCTTT.

This chain connects TRBV19 to TRBJ1-2; 7 nucleotides line up with TRBD1. The junction had 6 bases not matched to a gene; V was cut back by 7 bases and J by 4 bases. This CDR3 is built from 13 residues. Germline V gene lookup returns CDR1 LNHDA and CDR2 SQIVND (reference sequence). CDR3 DNA sequence: TGTGCCAGTAAGGGACAGTTTCTCTATGGCTACACCTTC. It yields the protein CASKGQFLYGYTF.

The chain is built from TRBV11-3 and TRBJ1-5, with 10 bases matching TRBD1. Germline trimming cut 7 bases from V and 5 bases from J; bases unmatched to any gene: 8. This CDR3 is 15 amino acids long. CDR1 SGHNT and CDR2 YENEEA come from the germline V gene. The CDR3 coding sequence is TGTGCCAGCATCGTCCGGGACAGGGGTGATCAGCCCCAGCATTTT. Its protein product is CASIVRDRGDQPQHF.